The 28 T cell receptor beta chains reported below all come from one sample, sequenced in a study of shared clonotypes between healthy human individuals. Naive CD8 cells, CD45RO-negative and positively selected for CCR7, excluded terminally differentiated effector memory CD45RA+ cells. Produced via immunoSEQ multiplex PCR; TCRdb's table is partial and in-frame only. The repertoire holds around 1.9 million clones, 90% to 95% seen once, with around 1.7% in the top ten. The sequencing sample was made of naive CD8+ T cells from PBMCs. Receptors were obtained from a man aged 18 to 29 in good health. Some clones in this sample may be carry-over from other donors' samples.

The chain's CDR3 is CASSLDGRATYNEQFF. CDR3 nucleotides: TGTGCCAGCAGCTTGGACGGGAGAGCCACCTACAATGAGCAGTTCTTC. V usage is TRBV7-3 and J usage is TRBJ2-1; maybe TRBD2 (6 bases). Trimming cost V 3 bases and J 2 bases, with 14 bases left between them. The CDR3 has 16 amino acids. CDR1 and CDR2 from the germline V gene are SGHTA and FQGTGA. The full variable domain, in which reference TRBV7-3 and TRBJ2-1 provide the parts outside the CDR3, is GAGVSQTPSNKVTEKGKYVELRCDPISGHTALYWYRQSLGQGPEFLIYFQGTGAADDSGLPNDRFFAVRPEGSVSTLKIQRTERGDSAVYLCASSLDGRATYNEQFFGPGTRLTVL.

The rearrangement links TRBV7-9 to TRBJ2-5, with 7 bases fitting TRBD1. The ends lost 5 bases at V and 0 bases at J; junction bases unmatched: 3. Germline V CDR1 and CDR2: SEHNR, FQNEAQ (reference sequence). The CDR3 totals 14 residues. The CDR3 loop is CASSPGTDQETQYF. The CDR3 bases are TGTGCCAGCAGCCCGGGGACAGACCAAGAGACCCAGTACTTC.

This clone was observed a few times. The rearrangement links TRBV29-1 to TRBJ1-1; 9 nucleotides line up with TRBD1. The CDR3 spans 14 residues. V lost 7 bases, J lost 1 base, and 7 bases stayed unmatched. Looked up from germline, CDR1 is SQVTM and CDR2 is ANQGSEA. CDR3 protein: CSGAPGQGNTEAFF. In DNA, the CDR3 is TGCAGCGGAGCTCCGGGACAGGGGAACACTGAAGCTTTCTTT.

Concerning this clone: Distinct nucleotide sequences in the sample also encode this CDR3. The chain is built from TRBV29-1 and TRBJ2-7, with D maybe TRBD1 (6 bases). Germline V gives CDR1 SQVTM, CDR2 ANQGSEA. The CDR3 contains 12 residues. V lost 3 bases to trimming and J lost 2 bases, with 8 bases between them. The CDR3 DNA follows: TGCAGCGTTGAGGACAGACCCTACGAGCAGTACTTC. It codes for CSVEDRPYEQYF.

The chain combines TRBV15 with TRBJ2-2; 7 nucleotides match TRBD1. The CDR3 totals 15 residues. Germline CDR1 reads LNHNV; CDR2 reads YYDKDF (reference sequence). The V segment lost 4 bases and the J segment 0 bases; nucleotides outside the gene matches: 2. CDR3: CATSMDRSNTGELFF. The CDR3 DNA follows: TGTGCCACCAGCATGGACAGGTCGAACACCGGGGAGCTGTTTTTT.

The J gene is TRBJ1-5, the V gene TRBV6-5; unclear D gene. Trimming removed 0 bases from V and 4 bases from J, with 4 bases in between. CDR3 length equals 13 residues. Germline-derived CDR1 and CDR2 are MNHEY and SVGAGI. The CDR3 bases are TGTGCCAGCAGTTACTCGATGAATCAGCCCCAGCATTTT. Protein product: CASSYSMNQPQHF.

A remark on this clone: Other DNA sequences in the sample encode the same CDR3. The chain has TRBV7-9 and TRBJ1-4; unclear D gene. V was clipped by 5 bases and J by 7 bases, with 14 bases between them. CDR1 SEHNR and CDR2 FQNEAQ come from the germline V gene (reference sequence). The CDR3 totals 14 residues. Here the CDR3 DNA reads TGTGCCAGCAGCCCAACTGGAGGGAGTGAAAAACTGTTTTTT. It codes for CASSPTGGSEKLFF.

The CDR3 region is CSVEDQGWRQFF. The CDR3 nucleotides are TGCAGCGTTGAAGATCAGGGTTGGCGGCAGTTCTTC. V is TRBV29-1 and J is TRBJ2-1, with a possible D match to TRBD1 (5 bases). CDR1 SQVTM and CDR2 ANQGSEA come from the germline V gene. CDR3 length: 12 residues. The V and J ends lost 0 bases and 12 bases respectively, with 12 bases between them.

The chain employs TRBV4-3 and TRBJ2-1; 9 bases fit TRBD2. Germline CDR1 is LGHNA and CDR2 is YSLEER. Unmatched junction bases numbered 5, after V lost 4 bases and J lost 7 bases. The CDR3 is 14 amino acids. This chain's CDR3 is CASSPGLAENEQFF. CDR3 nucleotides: TGCGCCAGCAGCCCGGGACTAGCCGAGAATGAGCAGTTCTTC.

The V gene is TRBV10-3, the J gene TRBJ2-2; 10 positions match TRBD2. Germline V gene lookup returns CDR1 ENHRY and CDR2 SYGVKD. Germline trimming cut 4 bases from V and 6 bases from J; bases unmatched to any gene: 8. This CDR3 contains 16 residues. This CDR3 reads CAISGDGLAGAGELFF. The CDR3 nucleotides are TGTGCCATCAGTGGCGATGGGCTAGCGGGAGCCGGGGAGCTGTTTTTT.

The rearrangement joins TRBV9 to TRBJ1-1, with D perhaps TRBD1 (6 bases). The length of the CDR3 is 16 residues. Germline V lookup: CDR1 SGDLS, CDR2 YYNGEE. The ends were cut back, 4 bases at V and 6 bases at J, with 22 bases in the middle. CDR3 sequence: CASSPSNRADSAEAFF. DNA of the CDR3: TGTGCCAGCAGCCCCTCAAACAGGGCTGACAGCGCTGAAGCTTTCTTT.

This CDR3 reads CASSLEGGLNEKLFF. CDR3 DNA: TGCGCCAGCAGCTTGGAGGGGGGCCTGAATGAAAAACTGTTTTTT. The V gene is TRBV5-1, the J gene TRBJ1-4; a possible D gene is TRBD1 (6 bases). Deletions cut 0 bases from V and 5 bases from J, with 11 bases between. CDR1 and CDR2 (germline): SGHRS, YFSETQ. The CDR3 length is 15 residues. The full variable domain, rest sourced from reference TRBV5-1 and TRBJ1-4, is KAGVTQTPRYLIKTRGQQVTLSCSPISGHRSVSWYQQTPGQGLQFLFEYFSETQRNKGNFPGRFSGRQFSNSRSEMNVSTLELGDSALYLCASSLEGGLNEKLFFGSGTQLSVL.

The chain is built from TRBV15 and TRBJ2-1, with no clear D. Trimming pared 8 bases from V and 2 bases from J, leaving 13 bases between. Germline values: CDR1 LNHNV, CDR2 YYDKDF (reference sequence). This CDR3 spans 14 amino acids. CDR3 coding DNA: TGTGCCACCTCGGGCGGTAACCCCTACAATGAGCAGTTCTTC. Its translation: CATSGGNPYNEQFF.

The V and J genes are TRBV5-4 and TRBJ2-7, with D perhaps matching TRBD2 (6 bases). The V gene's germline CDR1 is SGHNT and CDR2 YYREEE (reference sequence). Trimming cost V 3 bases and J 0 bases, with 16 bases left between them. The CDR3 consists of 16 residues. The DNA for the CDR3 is TGTGCCAGCAGCTCACCCGATAGCGGAAGCTCCTACGAGCAGTACTTC. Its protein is CASSSPDSGSSYEQYF.

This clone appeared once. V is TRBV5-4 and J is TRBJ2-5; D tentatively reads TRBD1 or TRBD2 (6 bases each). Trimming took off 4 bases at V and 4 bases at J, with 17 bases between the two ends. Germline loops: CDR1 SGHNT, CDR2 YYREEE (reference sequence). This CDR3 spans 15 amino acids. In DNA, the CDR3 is TGTGCCAGCAGCGGCTTTGGGGGGCCGGGAGAGACCCAGTACTTC. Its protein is CASSGFGGPGETQYF. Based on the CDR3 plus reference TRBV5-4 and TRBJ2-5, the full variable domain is ETGVTQSPTHLIKTRGQQVTLRCSSQSGHNTVSWYQQALGQGPQFIFQYYREEENGRGNFPPRFSGLQFPNYSSELNVNALELDDSALYLCASSGFGGPGETQYFGPGTRLLVL.

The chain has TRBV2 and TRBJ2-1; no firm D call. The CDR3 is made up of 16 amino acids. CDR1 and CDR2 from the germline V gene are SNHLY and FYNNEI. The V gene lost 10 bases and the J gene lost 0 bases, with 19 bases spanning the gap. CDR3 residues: CATKPGPSSSYNEQFF. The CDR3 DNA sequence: TGTGCCACCAAACCTGGCCCCAGTAGCTCCTACAATGAGCAGTTCTTC.

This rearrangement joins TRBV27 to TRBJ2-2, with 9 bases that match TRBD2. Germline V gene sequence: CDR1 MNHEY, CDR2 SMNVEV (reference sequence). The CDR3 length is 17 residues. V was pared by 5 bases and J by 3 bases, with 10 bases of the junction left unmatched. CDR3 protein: CASSQLAGIEDTGELFF. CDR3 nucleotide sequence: TGTGCCAGCAGTCAGCTAGCGGGAATCGAGGACACCGGGGAGCTGTTTTTT.

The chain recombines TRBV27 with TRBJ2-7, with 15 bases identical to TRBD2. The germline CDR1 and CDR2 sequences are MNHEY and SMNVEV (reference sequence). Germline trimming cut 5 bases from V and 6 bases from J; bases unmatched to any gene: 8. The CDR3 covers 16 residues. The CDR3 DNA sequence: TGTGCCAGCAGTGTGTCGGGACTAGCGGGAGGAATCGAGCAGTACTTC. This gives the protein CASSVSGLAGGIEQYF.

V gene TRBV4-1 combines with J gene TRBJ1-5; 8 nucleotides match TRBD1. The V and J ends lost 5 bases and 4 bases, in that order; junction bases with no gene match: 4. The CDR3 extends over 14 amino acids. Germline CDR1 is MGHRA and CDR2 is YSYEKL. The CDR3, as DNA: TGCGCCAGCAGCTATGGACAGGGTAATCAGCCCCAGCATTTT. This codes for CASSYGQGNQPQHF.

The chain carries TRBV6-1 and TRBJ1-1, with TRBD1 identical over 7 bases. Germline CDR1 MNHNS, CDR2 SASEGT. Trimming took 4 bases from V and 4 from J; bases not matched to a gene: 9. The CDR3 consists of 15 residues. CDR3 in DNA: TGTGCCAGCAGTGCCGCGACAGGGTGGAGCACTGAAGCTTTCTTT. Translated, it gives CASSAATGWSTEAFF.

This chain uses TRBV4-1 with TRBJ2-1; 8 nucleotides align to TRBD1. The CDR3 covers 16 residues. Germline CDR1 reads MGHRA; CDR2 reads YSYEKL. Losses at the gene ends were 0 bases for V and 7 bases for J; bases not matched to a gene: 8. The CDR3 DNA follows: TGCGCCAGCAGCCAAGACAGGGGGCTCCCGACTAATGAGCAGTTCTTC. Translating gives CASSQDRGLPTNEQFF.

The CDR3 here is CASSRDRGTSGRPDTQYF. The DNA of the CDR3 is TGTGCCAGCAGCCGCGACAGGGGGACTAGCGGGAGACCAGATACGCAGTATTTT. The rearrangement links TRBV7-9 to TRBJ2-3; 14 bases align to TRBD2. This CDR3 has 18 amino acids. Per germline, CDR1 SEHNR and CDR2 FQNEAQ (reference sequence). The J segment lost 4 bases and the V segment lost 5 bases, leaving 11 bases of the junction unmatched. The variable domain in full, with the rest retrieved from reference TRBV7-9 and TRBJ2-3, is DTGVSQNPRHKITKRGQNVTFRCDPISEHNRLYWYRQTLGQGPEFLTYFQNEAQLEKSRLLSDRFSAERPKGSFSTLEIQRTEQGDSAMYLCASSRDRGTSGRPDTQYFGPGTRLTVL.

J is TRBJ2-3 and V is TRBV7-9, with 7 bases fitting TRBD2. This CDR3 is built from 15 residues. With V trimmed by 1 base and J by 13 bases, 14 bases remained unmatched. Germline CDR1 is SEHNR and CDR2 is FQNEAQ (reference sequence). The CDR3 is CASSLGASGPLVEYF. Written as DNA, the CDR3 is TGTGCCAGCAGCTTAGGAGCTAGCGGCCCGCTCGTGGAGTATTTT. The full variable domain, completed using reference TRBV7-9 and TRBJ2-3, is DTGVSQNPRHKITKRGQNVTFRCDPISEHNRLYWYRQTLGQGPEFLTYFQNEAQLEKSRLLSDRFSAERPKGSFSTLEIQRTEQGDSAMYLCASSLGASGPLVEYFGPGTRLTVL.

CDR3 amino acids: CASSYRSTMNTEAFF. The DNA of the CDR3 is TGTGCCAGTAGCTACAGGTCCACCATGAACACTGAAGCTTTCTTT. This chain uses TRBV19 with TRBJ1-1; perhaps TRBD1 as D (5 bases). Germline CDR1 reads LNHDA; CDR2 reads SQIVND (reference sequence). The V end lost 6 bases, the J end lost 0 bases, and 14 bases lay between the germline ends. The CDR3 contains 15 residues.

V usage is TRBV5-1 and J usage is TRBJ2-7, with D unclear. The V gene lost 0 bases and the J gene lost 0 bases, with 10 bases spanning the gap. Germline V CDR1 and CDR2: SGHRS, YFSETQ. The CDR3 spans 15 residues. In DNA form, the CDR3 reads TGCGCCAGCAGCTTGGAGGCACACGACTCCTACGAGCAGTACTTC. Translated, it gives CASSLEAHDSYEQYF. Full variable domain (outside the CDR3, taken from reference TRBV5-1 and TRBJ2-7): KAGVTQTPRYLIKTRGQQVTLSCSPISGHRSVSWYQQTPGQGLQFLFEYFSETQRNKGNFPGRFSGRQFSNSRSEMNVSTLELGDSALYLCASSLEAHDSYEQYFGPGTRLTVT.

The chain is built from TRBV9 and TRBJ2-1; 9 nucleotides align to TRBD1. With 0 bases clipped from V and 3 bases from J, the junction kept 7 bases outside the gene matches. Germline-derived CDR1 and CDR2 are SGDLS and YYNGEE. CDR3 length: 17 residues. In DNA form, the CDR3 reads TGTGCCAGCAGCGTAGATGCTACAGGGGGCCGCTACAATGAGCAGTTCTTC. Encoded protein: CASSVDATGGRYNEQFF.

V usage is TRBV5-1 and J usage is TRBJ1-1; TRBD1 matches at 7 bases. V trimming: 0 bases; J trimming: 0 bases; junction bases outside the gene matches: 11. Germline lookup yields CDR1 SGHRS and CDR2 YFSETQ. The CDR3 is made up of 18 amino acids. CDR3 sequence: CASSLVALRGLLNTEAFF. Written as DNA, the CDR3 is TGCGCCAGCAGCTTGGTGGCGTTGAGGGGGCTATTGAACACTGAAGCTTTCTTT.

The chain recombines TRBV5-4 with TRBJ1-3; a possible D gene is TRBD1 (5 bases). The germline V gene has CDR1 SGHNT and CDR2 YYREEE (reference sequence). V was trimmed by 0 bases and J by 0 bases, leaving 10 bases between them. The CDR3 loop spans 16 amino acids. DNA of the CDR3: TGTGCCAGCAGCTTGGCCGGGGGTTACTCTGGAAACACCATATATTTT. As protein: CASSLAGGYSGNTIYF.